This passage covers 18 T cell receptor beta chains from one sample sequenced in a study of cytotoxic CD8 clonotypes in ibrutinib-treated CLL. Generated by immunoSEQ multiplex PCR, the TCRdb table keeps only in-frame clones and is missing some. The sample carries a few hundred thousand clones, around four fifths recorded once. Here the sequenced sample was PBMCs, taken before ibrutinib treatment. Receptors originate from a human donor with chronic lymphocytic leukemia.

This clone was counted only a few times. The V gene is TRBV11-2, the J gene TRBJ1-2; the D is unclear. V lost 6 bases, J lost 4 bases, and 15 bases lay in between. The CDR3 consists of 14 residues. Germline V gene lookup returns CDR1 SGHAT and CDR2 FQNNGV. The CDR3, as DNA: TGTGCCAGCAGGCGATCCGGGGTCGGCTATGGCTACACCTTC. Protein product: CASRRSGVGYGYTF.

The chain uses TRBV29-1 and TRBJ2-1; 11 bases are a match to TRBD2. V lost 7 bases, J lost 6 bases, and 11 bases stayed unmatched. The length of the CDR3 is 15 residues. Germline CDR1 SQVTM, CDR2 ANQGSEA. CDR3 sequence: CSAGGGLAGGNEQFF. In DNA form, the CDR3 reads TGCAGCGCCGGGGGCGGACTAGCGGGCGGCAATGAGCAGTTCTTC.

This sequence joins TRBV5-1 and TRBJ2-1; TRBD2 matches 11 bases. The V segment lost 4 bases and the J segment 7 bases; nucleotides outside the gene matches: 10. This CDR3 is built from 16 residues. Germline V gives CDR1 SGHRS, CDR2 YFSETQ. CDR3 sequence: CASSATLAGARNEQFF. CDR3 bases: TGCGCCAGCAGCGCCACACTAGCGGGAGCTCGTAATGAGCAGTTCTTC.

V is TRBV11-2 and J is TRBJ2-5; the D call may be TRBD1 or TRBD2 (5 bases each). The CDR3 is 15 amino acids. The ends were cut back, 5 bases at V and 3 bases at J, with 16 bases in the middle. Germline CDR1 reads SGHAT; CDR2 reads FQNNGV. CDR3 coding DNA: TGTGCCAGCAGCCTCGGGACCTCGGGGAAAGAGACCCAGTACTTC. Protein sequence: CASSLGTSGKETQYF. Variable domain in full (rest from reference TRBV11-2 and TRBJ2-5): EAGVAQSPRYKIIEKRQSVAFWCNPISGHATLYWYQQILGQGPKLLIQFQNNGVVDDSQLPKDRFSAERLKGVDSTLKIQPAKLEDSAVYLCASSLGTSGKETQYFGPGTRLLVL.

The chain links TRBV6-1 to TRBJ2-7; TRBD1 or TRBD2 may be the D gene (5 bases each). CDR1 MNHNS and CDR2 SASEGT come from the germline V gene. With 2 bases removed from V and 7 bases from J, the gap between germline ends came to 18 bases. The CDR3 loop spans 15 amino acids. The CDR3 is CASSEPGRIPGEQYF. For the CDR3, the DNA is TGTGCCAGCAGTGAACCGGGACGGATCCCGGGGGAGCAGTACTTC.

The rearrangement uses TRBV5-6 and TRBJ2-3; tentative D call: TRBD2 (5 bases). From germline, CDR1 is SGHDT and CDR2 YYEEEE. CDR3 length equals 17 residues. Trimming took 2 bases from V and 0 from J, leaving 16 bases between them. Here the CDR3 DNA reads TGTGCCAGCAGCTTCCGAGACTGGACTGCTAGCACAGATACGCAGTATTTT. This codes for CASSFRDWTASTDTQYF.

The sample holds a few counts of this clone. The V gene is TRBV12-5, the J gene TRBJ2-2; D remains ambiguous. Deletions cut 3 bases from V and 5 bases from J, with 7 bases between. The CDR3 contains 13 residues. Looked up from germline, CDR1 is LGHNT and CDR2 is FRNRAP. DNA for the CDR3: TGTGCTAGTGGTTTTTCAGCAACCGGGGAGCTGTTTTTT. Encoded protein: CASGFSATGELFF.

This clone has a handful of counts. The chain carries TRBV10-2 and TRBJ2-1; D gene unclear. This CDR3 is built from 13 residues. The V end lost 0 bases, the J end lost 10 bases, and 10 bases lay between the germline ends. Germline V gene lookup returns CDR1 WSHSY and CDR2 SAAADI. The DNA for the CDR3 is TGCGCCAGCAGTGAGTCGGGGTCGGGCGAGCAGTTCTTC. This translates into CASSESGSGEQFF.

The chain links TRBV25-1 to TRBJ2-6; 7 nucleotides line up with TRBD2. The CDR3 length is 18 residues. Germline assignment: CDR1 MGHDK and CDR2 SYGVNS. After removal of 4 bases from V and 2 bases from J, the junction contained 11 bases not matched to a gene. CDR3 sequence: CASSGPRGGSPGANVLTF. DNA of the CDR3: TGTGCCAGCAGTGGACCTAGGGGCGGGAGCCCTGGGGCCAACGTCCTGACTTTC.

This chain joins TRBV9 and TRBJ2-5; D may be TRBD1 (5 bases). The ends were cut back, 4 bases at V and 7 bases at J, with 8 bases in the middle. This CDR3 contains 11 residues. Germline CDR1 and CDR2: SGDLS and YYNGEE. The CDR3 nucleotides are TGTGCCAGCAGCAGGGGTAGGACCCAGTACTTC. Residues: CASSRGRTQYF.

This rearrangement joins TRBV7-9 to TRBJ1-1; D remains unclear. The germline V and J ends were trimmed by 1 base and 0 bases, with 9 bases remaining between them. Germline values: CDR1 SEHNR, CDR2 FQNEAQ (reference sequence). The CDR3 covers 15 residues. In nucleotides, the CDR3 is TGTGCCAGCAGCTTAGACCGGATGATGAACACTGAAGCTTTCTTT. Its protein product is CASSLDRMMNTEAFF.

CDR3 sequence reads: CASSMGGTYYGYTF. The CDR3 nucleotides are TGTGCCAGTAGTATGGGCGGGACTTACTATGGCTACACCTTC. J is TRBJ1-2 and V is TRBV19; a weak D match, TRBD1 (5 bases). Trimming removed 3 bases at V and 3 bases at J, with 11 bases between. This CDR3 spans 14 amino acids. The germline V gene has CDR1 LNHDA and CDR2 SQIVND (reference sequence).

This chain uses TRBV9 with TRBJ2-2; 11 positions match TRBD2. This CDR3 has 19 amino acids. Trimming removed 4 bases from V and 6 bases from J; junction bases left unmatched: 17. Germline CDR1 is SGDLS and CDR2 is YYNGEE. As DNA, the CDR3 is TGTGCCAGCAGCACGCGGGGACTAGCGGACCTCCGAGGTGCCGGGGAGCTGTTTTTT. Translation gives CASSTRGLADLRGAGELFF.

J is TRBJ1-1 and V is TRBV5-1; D ambiguous. This CDR3 has 13 amino acids. Trimming took 3 bases from V and 2 from J, leaving 8 bases between them. Germline V gene data show CDR1 as SGHRS and CDR2 as YFSETQ. In DNA, the CDR3 is TGCGCCAGCAGCTCTCTCGATAACACTGAAGCTTTCTTT. Its protein is CASSSLDNTEAFF.

This clone appeared a few times. In the same sample, other DNA sequences code for this CDR3. This chain links TRBV7-7 with TRBJ2-1; D is unclear. The V gene's germline CDR1 is SSHAT and CDR2 FNYEAQ (reference sequence). The CDR3 totals 13 residues. Trimming pared 3 bases from V and 4 bases from J, leaving 7 bases between. The CDR3 loop reads CASSLSSYNEQFF. For the CDR3, the DNA is TGTGCCAGCAGCTTGTCGTCTTACAATGAGCAGTTCTTC.

In this sample, this clone turned up a few times. The chain is built from TRBV18 and TRBJ2-2; 8 bases are a match to TRBD1. Losses at the gene ends were 6 bases for V and 3 bases for J; bases not matched to a gene: 6. This CDR3 is 15 amino acids long. Germline-derived CDR1 and CDR2 are KGHSH and LQKENI. The CDR3 here is CASSRGQDYTGELFF. The CDR3 nucleotides read TGTGCCAGCTCCCGGGGACAGGACTACACCGGGGAGCTGTTTTTT.

V and J are TRBV21-1 and TRBJ2-2; TRBD1 is the table's D call, not checked against the DNA. TRBV21-1 is listed as a pseudogene. This CDR3 spans 16 amino acids. CDR3 protein: CASSRGTGWKNGELFF. The CDR3 region has the DNA TGTGCCAGCAGTCGGGGGACAGGGTGGAAGAACGGGGAGCTGTTTTTT.

This chain connects TRBV5-1 to TRBJ2-1, with 12 bases identical to TRBD2. This CDR3 region has 20 residues. The germline CDR1 and CDR2 sequences are SGHRS and YFSETQ. The V gene end was trimmed by 6 bases and the J gene end by 0 bases; junction bases not matched to a gene: 16. The CDR3 spells CASMGLAGGPKRSSYNEQFF. CDR3 DNA: TGCGCCAGCATGGGGCTAGCGGGAGGGCCTAAAAGGAGCTCCTACAATGAGCAGTTCTTC.